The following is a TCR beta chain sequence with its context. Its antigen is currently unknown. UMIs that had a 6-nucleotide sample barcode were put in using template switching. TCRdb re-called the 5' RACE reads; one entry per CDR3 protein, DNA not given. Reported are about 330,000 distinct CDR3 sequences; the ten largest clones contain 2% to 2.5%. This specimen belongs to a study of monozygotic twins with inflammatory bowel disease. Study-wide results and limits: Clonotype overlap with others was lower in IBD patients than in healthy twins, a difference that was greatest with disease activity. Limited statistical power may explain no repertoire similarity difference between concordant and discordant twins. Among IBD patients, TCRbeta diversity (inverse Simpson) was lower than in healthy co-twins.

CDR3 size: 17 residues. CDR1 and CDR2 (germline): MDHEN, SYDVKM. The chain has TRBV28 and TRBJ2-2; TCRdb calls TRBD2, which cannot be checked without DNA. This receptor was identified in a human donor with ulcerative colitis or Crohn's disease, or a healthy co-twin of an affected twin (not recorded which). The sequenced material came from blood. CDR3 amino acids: CASSSPRVAGNDGELFF.